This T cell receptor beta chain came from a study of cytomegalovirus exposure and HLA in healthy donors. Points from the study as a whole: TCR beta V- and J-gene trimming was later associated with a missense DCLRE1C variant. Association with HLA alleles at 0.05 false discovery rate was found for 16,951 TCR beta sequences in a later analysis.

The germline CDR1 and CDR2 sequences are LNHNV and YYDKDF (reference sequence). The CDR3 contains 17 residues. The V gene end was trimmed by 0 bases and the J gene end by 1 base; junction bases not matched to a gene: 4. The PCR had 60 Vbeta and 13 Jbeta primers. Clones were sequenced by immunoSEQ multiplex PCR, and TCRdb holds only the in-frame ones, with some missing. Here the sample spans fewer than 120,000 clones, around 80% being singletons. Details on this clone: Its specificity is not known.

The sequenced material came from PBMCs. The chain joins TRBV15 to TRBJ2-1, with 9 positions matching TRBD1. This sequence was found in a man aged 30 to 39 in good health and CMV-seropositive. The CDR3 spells CATSRDPQGASYNEQFF. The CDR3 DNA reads TGTGCCACCAGCAGAGACCCACAGGGGGCATCCTACAATGAGCAGTTCTTC.